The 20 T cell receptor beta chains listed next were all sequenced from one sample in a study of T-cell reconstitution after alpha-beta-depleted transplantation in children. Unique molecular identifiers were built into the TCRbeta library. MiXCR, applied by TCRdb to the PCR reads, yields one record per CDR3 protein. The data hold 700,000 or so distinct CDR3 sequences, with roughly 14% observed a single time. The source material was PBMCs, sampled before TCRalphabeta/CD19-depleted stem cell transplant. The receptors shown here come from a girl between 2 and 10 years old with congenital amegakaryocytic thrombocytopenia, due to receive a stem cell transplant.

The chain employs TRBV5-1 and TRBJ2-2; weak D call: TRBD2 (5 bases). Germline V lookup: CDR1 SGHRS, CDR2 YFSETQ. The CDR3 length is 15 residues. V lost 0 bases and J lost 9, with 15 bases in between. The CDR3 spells CASSLVGLANRELFF. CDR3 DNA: TGCGCCAGCAGCTTGGTAGGGCTAGCCAACCGGGAGCTGTTTTTT.

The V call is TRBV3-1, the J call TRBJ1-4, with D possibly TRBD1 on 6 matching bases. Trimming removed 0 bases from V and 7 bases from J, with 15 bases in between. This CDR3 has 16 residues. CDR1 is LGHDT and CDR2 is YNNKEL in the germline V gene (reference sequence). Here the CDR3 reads CASSQETGTLAEKLFF. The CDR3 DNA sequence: TGTGCCAGCAGCCAAGAAACCGGGACACTGGCTGAAAAACTGTTTTTT. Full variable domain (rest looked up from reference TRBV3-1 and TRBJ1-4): DTAVSQTPKYLVTQMGNDKSIKCEQNLGHDTMYWYKQDSKKFLKIMFSYNNKELIINETVPNRFSPKSPDKAHLNLHINSLELGDSAVYFCASSQETGTLAEKLFFGSGTQLSVL.

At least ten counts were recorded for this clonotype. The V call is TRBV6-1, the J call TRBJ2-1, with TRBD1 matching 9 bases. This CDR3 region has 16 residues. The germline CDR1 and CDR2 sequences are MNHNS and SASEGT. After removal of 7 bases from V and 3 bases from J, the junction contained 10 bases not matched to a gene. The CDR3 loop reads CASIRVPGQGYNEQFF. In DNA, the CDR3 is TGTGCCAGCATCCGAGTACCGGGACAGGGCTACAATGAGCAGTTCTTC.

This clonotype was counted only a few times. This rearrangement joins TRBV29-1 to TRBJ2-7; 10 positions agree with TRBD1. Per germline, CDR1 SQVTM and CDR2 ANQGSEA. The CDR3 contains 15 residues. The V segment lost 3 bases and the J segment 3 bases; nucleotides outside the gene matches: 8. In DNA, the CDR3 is TGCAGCGTTGAGGGAGACAGGGGGCCTTACTACGAGCAGTACTTC. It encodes CSVEGDRGPYYEQYF.

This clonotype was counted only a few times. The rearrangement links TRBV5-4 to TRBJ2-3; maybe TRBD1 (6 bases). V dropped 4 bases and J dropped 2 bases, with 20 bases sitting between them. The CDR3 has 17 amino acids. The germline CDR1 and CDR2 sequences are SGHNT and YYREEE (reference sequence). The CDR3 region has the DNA TGTGCCAGCAGCCCCTTTGATGTTGAGGGGGACACAGATACGCAGTATTTT. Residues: CASSPFDVEGDTDTQYF.

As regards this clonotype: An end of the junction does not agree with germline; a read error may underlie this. Here the CDR3 DNA reads TGTGCCACCAGAGATTTCGGGCGCGGGAGTGGTACAGATACGCAGTATTTT. Translating it yields CATRDFGRGSGTDTQYF. The chain carries TRBV24-1 and TRBJ2-3; the match to TRBD2 covers 7 bases. The CDR3 has 17 amino acids. Germline CDR1 is KGHDR and CDR2 is SFDVKD.

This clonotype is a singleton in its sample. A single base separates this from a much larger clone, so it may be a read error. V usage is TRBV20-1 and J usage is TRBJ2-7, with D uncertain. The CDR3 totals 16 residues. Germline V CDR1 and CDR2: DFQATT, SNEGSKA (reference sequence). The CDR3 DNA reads TGCTGTGCTAGAGATCCCCCACAGAAAAACTCCTACGAGCAGTACTTC. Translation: CCARDPPQKNSYEQYF.

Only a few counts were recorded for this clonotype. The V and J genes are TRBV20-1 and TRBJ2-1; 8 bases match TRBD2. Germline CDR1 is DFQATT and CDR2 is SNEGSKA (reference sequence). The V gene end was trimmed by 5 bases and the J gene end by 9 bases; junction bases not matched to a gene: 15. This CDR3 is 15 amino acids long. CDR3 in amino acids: CSAGSQGSGIAEQFF. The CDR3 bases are TGCAGTGCTGGATCCCAAGGTAGCGGGATTGCTGAGCAGTTCTTC.

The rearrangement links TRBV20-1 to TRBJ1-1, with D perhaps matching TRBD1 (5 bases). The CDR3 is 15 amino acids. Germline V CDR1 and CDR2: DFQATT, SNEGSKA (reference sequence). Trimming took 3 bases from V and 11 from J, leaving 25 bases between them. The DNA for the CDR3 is TGCAGTGCTAGTCCTCAACCCCCGTCTGGGGGGTATGCTTTCTTT. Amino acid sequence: CSASPQPPSGGYAFF.

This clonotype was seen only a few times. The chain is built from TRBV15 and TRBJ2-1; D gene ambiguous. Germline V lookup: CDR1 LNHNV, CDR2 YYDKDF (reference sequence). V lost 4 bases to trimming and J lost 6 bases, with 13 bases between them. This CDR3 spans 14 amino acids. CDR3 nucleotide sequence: TGTGCCACCAGCATTCTGGTAGGGCCCAATGAGCAGTTCTTC. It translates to CATSILVGPNEQFF.

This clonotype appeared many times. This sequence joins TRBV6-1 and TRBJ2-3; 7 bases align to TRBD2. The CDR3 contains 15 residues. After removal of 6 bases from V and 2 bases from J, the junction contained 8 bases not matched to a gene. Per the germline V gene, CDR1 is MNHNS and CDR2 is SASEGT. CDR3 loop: CASRDGAGATDTQYF. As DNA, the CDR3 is TGTGCCAGCAGGGACGGGGCGGGAGCCACAGATACGCAGTATTTT.

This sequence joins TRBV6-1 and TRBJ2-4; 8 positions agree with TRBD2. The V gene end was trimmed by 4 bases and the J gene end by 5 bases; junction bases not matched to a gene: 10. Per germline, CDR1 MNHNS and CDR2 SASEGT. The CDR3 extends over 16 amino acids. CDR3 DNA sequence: TGTGCCAGCAGTGTGAGTAGCGGGGCCGAAGAAAACATTCAGTACTTC. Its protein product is CASSVSSGAEENIQYF.

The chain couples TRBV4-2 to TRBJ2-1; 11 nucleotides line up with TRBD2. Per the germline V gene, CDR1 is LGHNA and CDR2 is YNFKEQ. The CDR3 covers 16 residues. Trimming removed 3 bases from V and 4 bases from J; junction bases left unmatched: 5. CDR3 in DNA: TGTGCCAGCAGCCAGTCGGGACTAGCGGAGTACAATGAGCAGTTCTTC. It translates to CASSQSGLAEYNEQFF.

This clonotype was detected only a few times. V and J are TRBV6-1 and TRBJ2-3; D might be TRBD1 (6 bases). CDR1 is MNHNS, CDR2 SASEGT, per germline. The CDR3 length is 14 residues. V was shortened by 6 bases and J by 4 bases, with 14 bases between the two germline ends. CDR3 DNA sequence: TGTGCCAGCAGCTGGGGGCGAGGTGCAGATACGCAGTATTTT. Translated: CASSWGRGADTQYF.

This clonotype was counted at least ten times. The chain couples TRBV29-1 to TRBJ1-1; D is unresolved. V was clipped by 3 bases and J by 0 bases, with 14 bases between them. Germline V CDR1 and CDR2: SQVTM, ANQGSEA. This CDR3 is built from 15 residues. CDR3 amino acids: CSVEDGLGLNTEAFF. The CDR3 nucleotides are TGCAGCGTTGAGGACGGGCTTGGGTTGAACACTGAAGCTTTCTTT. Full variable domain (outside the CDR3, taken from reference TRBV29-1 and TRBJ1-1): SAVISQKPSRDICQRGTSLTIQCQVDSQVTMMFWYRQQPGQSLTLIATANQGSEATYESGFVIDKFPISRPNLTFSTLTVSNMSPEDSSIYLCSVEDGLGLNTEAFFGQGTRLTVV.

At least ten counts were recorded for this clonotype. The CDR3 bases are TGTGCCAGCAGCTTAATCGGCTATGGCAATGAGCAGTTCTTC. Its translation is CASSLIGYGNEQFF. The chain employs TRBV7-7 and TRBJ2-1; D is ambiguous. The V end lost 2 bases, the J end lost 6 bases, and 11 bases lay between the germline ends. The germline CDR1 and CDR2 sequences are SSHAT and FNYEAQ (reference sequence). This CDR3 has 14 residues.

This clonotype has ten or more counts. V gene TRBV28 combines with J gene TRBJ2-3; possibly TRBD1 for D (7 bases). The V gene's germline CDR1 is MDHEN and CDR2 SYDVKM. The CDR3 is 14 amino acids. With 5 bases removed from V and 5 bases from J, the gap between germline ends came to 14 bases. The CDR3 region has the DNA TGTGCCAGCAGTCCAGGGGGGATGGGAGATACGCAGTATTTT. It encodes CASSPGGMGDTQYF. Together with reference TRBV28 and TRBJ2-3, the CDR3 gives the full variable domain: DVKVTQSSRYLVKRTGEKVFLECVQDMDHENMFWYRQDPGLGLRLIYFSYDVKMKEKGDIPEGYSVSREKKERFSLILESASTNQTSMYLCASSPGGMGDTQYFGPGTRLTVL.

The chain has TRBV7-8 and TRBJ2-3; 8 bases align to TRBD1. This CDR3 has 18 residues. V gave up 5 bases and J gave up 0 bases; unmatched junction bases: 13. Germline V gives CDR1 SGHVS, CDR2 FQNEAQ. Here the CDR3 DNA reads TGTGCCAGCAGCCGTCACCCGACAGGGGCTACTAGCACAGATACGCAGTATTTT. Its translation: CASSRHPTGATSTDTQYF.

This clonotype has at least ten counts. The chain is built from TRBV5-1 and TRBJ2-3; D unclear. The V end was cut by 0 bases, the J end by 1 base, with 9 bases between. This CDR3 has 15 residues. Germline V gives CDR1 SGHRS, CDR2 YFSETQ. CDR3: CASSLEAFGTDTQYF. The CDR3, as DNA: TGCGCCAGCAGCTTGGAGGCGTTCGGCACAGATACGCAGTATTTT. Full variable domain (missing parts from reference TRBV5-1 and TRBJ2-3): KAGVTQTPRYLIKTRGQQVTLSCSPISGHRSVSWYQQTPGQGLQFLFEYFSETQRNKGNFPGRFSGRQFSNSRSEMNVSTLELGDSALYLCASSLEAFGTDTQYFGPGTRLTVL.

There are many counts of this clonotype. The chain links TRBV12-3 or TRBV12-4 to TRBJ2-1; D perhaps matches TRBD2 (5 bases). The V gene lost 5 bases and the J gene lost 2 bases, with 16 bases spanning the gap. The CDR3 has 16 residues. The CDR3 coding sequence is TGTGCCAGCAGTCACCCCCGGGGTTATACCTACAATGAGCAGTTCTTC. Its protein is CASSHPRGYTYNEQFF.